Listed below are T cell receptor beta chains from one sample, sequenced in a study of beta chain features in type 1 diabetes. Here immunoSEQ multiplex PCR was the method, and the copy in TCRdb shows in-frame clones only, minus some. The sample has about 270,000 clones, roughly an eighth seen once. Material: naive CD4+ T cells from blood. These receptors came from a man aged 25 to 40 with type 1 diabetes. Both conserved end residues are part of each CDR3. The D gene is left open where the match is weak. Clone size is given for some rows only: seen once, a few or many times, or a class if the clone is expanded.

CDR3 protein | CDR3 DNA | D gene | J gene | V gene | clone size
CASSLVAGGGNIQYF | TGCGCCAGCAGCTTGGTAGCGGGAGGGGGCAACATTCAGTACTTC | TRBD2 | TRBJ2-4 | TRBV5-1 | few
CASSPPVSSGRGNEQFF | TGTGCCAGCAGCCCCCCGGTTTCGAGCGGGAGAGGCAATGAGCAGTTCTTC | TRBD2 | TRBJ2-1 | TRBV4-2 | few
CAWSVQEGTQYF | TGTGCCTGGAGTGTACAGGAGGGGACCCAGTACTTC | . | TRBJ2-5 | TRBV30 | .
CAWSLGLAGYTDTQYF | TGTGCCTGGAGCCTAGGACTAGCGGGGTACACAGATACGCAGTATTTT | TRBD2 | TRBJ2-3 | TRBV30 | .
CASSEYYSGGVSYEQYF | TGTGCCAGCAGTGAATATTACTCGGGAGGGGTCTCCTACGAGCAGTACTTC | TRBD2 | TRBJ2-7 | TRBV6-1 | .
CASRRQGQPQHF | TGTGCCAGCAGAAGACAGGGCCAGCCCCAGCATTTT | TRBD1 | TRBJ1-5 | TRBV6-5 | .
CASSRGTSGSTDTQYF | TGTGCCAGCAGCCGCGGGACTAGCGGTAGCACAGATACGCAGTATTTT | TRBD2 | TRBJ2-3 | TRBV7-9 | .
CASSIRGTQYF | TGTGCCAGTAGTATCAGGGGTACGCAGTATTTT | . | TRBJ2-3 | TRBV19 | few
CAWSIASGNTIYF | TGTGCCTGGAGTATCGCGTCTGGAAACACCATATATTTT | . | TRBJ1-3 | TRBV30 | few
CASSPLRGEQFF | TGTGCCAGCTCACCGCTCCGGGGTGAGCAGTTCTTC | . | TRBJ2-1 | TRBV18 | few
CASSQTGGTDTQYF | TGTGCCAGCAGCCAAACAGGGGGCACAGATACGCAGTATTTT | TRBD1 | TRBJ2-3 | TRBV7-2 | .
CASSLPGTGDTEAFF | TGTGCCAGTAGTCTCCCCGGGACAGGGGACACTGAAGCTTTCTTT | TRBD1 | TRBJ1-1 | TRBV19 | .
CASSSNGLAAKEQFF | TGTGCCAGCAGCTCGAACGGACTAGCGGCAAAGGAGCAGTTCTTC | TRBD2 | TRBJ2-1 | TRBV11-2 | few
CASSTRGSSYNEQFF | TGTGCCAGCTCCACCAGGGGGAGCTCCTACAATGAGCAGTTCTTC | TRBD1 | TRBJ2-1 | TRBV18 | .